This record looks at one T cell receptor (beta chain) sequence and its context. The data derive from a study of blood T cell repertoires in COVID-19. About the study: There were acute and convalescent COVID-19 samples, and they came from the United States, Italy and Spain. PBMCs, B-cell-depleted T cells, or T cells provided the cDNA or gDNA that made up the material.

Sequencing was performed with immunoSEQ multiplex PCR; in TCRdb, only in-frame clones are kept and a portion is missing. Here the sample spans about 220,000 clones, about 85% being singletons. The CDR3 covers 9 residues. The sequence came from a man in his forties or fifties who had recovered from COVID-19. The genes are TRBV21-1 and TRBJ2-5; TRBD2 is the table's D call and was not checked against the DNA. TRBV21-1 is noted as a pseudogene. The sequencing input was peripheral blood. The CDR3 loop is CASFETQYF. The CDR3 DNA follows: TGTGCCTCTTTTGAGACCCAGTACTTC.